The clone carrying this T cell receptor (beta chain) was recorded many times. Its antigen remains unidentified. The data are from a study of Graves' ophthalmopathy and Graves' hyperthyroidism. Across the whole study: The authors defined stable hyperthyroidism as no ophthalmopathy within 18 months of follow-up. Study-wide points: A 13-signature model separated ophthalmopathy from stable hyperthyroidism, reaching less than 90% sensitivity and around 83% specificity cross-validated.

The CDR3 loop spans 13 amino acids. Germline V gene lookup returns CDR1 DFQATT and CDR2 SNEGSKA (reference sequence). V shed 5 bases and J shed 4 bases, with 14 bases lying between them. Transcripts of RNA were the source for amplifying TCR beta CDR3 regions. First-round RT-PCR employed HTBI primers, with a second-round multiplex PCR after it. Each CDR3 protein gets one entry after TCRdb re-called the multiplex PCR reads with MiXCR. The repertoire includes over a million distinct CDR3 sequences, roughly two fifths of them detected once, and 11% sits in the top ten. The J gene is TRBJ2-5, the V gene TRBV20-1, with a weak D call TRBD2 (6 bases). The receptor was derived from an adult man with Graves' hyperthyroidism. The sample consisted of peripheral blood or thyroid tissue (not recorded which). The CDR3 sequence: CSAETRLSETQYF. DNA of the CDR3: TGCAGTGCTGAGACTAGACTTTCAGAGACCCAGTACTTC.